This TCR beta chain was observed in a study of cytomegalovirus exposure and HLA in healthy donors. As for the study in general: A later analysis reported the same platform for the roughly 120 validation repertoires and the roughly 700 first-cohort repertoires. Overall study results and limits: First-cohort TCR clusters were later found to tend to co-occur in the 120 validation repertoires. In vitro confirmation showed three CMV-associated chains to be CMV antigen specific.

This CDR3 has 15 residues. J lost 1 base, V lost 5 bases, and 5 bases had no gene match. Germline V gene sequence: CDR1 MNHEY, CDR2 SMNVEV (reference sequence). Only in-frame clones appear in the TCRdb table, and some are missing; sequencing was by immunoSEQ multiplex PCR. The sample has about 190,000 clones, around 88% seen once. As to this clone: No antigen is known for it.

The receptor comes from a woman aged 18-29 years in good health and CMV-seronegative. The sample was PBMCs. J is TRBJ2-3 and V is TRBV27; 8 bases are shared with TRBD2. The CDR3 sequence is CASSERGHRTDTQYF. The DNA for the CDR3 is TGTGCCAGCAGTGAGCGGGGGCACCGCACAGATACGCAGTATTTT.